Presented here are 10 T cell receptor beta chains from one specimen sequenced in a study of blood T cell repertoires in COVID-19. The data were produced by immunoSEQ multiplex PCR, yet TCRdb's version contains in-frame clones alone and is incomplete. Here the sample spans 380,000 or so clones, around 87% being singletons. The sample consisted of PBMCs or T cells enriched from blood (not recorded which). The origin of the receptors is a young man who had recovered from COVID-19.

The chain couples TRBV7-9 to TRBJ2-1, with 9 bases fitting TRBD1. Germline assignment: CDR1 SEHNR and CDR2 FQNEAQ (reference sequence). V lost 3 bases to trimming and J lost 4 bases; unmatched junction nucleotides: 4. The CDR3 runs to 15 residues. CDR3 region: CASSLDRGTYNEQFF. CDR3 DNA: TGTGCCAGCAGCTTGGACAGGGGAACATACAATGAGCAGTTCTTC.

This clone showed up just once. The V and J genes are TRBV7-8 and TRBJ2-7; D may be TRBD2 (5 bases). Germline V CDR1 and CDR2: SGHVS, FQNEAQ. CDR3 size: 14 residues. Trimming stripped 7 bases from V and 2 bases from J, with 15 bases between. CDR3 DNA: TGTGCCAGCACTAGCTGGCAGCCACCCTACGAGCAGTACTTC. Its translation: CASTSWQPPYEQYF.

The table lists this clone with a count of one. V gene TRBV10-1 combines with J gene TRBJ2-5, with 10 bases lining up with TRBD2. The CDR3 consists of 15 residues. After removal of 3 bases from V and 2 bases from J, the junction contained 3 bases not matched to a gene. Germline V CDR1 and CDR2: WNHNN, SYGVQD (reference sequence). In DNA form, the CDR3 reads TGCGCCAGCAGTGAAATAGCGGGGGGACAAGAGACCCAGTACTTC. The encoded protein is CASSEIAGGQETQYF.

The chain employs TRBV7-9 and TRBJ2-7, with a tentative D call TRBD2 (6 bases). The germline V gene encodes CDR1 SEHNR and CDR2 FQNEAQ (reference sequence). V was pared by 5 bases and J by 1 base, with 15 bases between. The CDR3 is made up of 15 amino acids. Here the CDR3 DNA reads TGTGCCAGCAGCCCAACGGCTAGCGAATCCTACGAGCAGTACTTC. This translates into CASSPTASESYEQYF. The full variable domain, with the rest looked up from reference TRBV7-9 and TRBJ2-7, is DTGVSQNPRHKITKRGQNVTFRCDPISEHNRLYWYRQTLGQGPEFLTYFQNEAQLEKSRLLSDRFSAERPKGSFSTLEIQRTEQGDSAMYLCASSPTASESYEQYFGPGTRLTVT.

This sequence joins TRBV6-6 and TRBJ1-1, with a tentative D call TRBD1 (5 bases). The V end was cut by 7 bases, the J end by 2 bases, with 14 bases between. Germline-derived CDR1 and CDR2 are MNHNY and SVGAGI (reference sequence). The CDR3 covers 14 residues. The CDR3 coding sequence is TGTGCCAGCACTAAAGACAGTGTAAACACTGAAGCTTTCTTT. This encodes CASTKDSVNTEAFF.

The V and J genes are TRBV9 and TRBJ2-1, with D tentatively TRBD2 (5 bases). The CDR3 has 16 amino acids. Germline CDR1 SGDLS, CDR2 YYNGEE. V lost 1 base, J lost 4 bases, and 15 bases lay in between. The chain's CDR3 is CASSVSLGSHYNEQFF. The CDR3 DNA follows: TGTGCCAGCAGCGTATCACTGGGGAGCCATTACAATGAGCAGTTCTTC.

This clone showed up just once. The chain joins TRBV5-1 to TRBJ2-2, with D perhaps TRBD2 (5 bases). This CDR3 spans 17 amino acids. V shed 0 bases and J shed 6 bases, with 18 bases lying between them. CDR1 is SGHRS and CDR2 is YFSETQ in the germline V gene. Here the CDR3 DNA reads TGCGCCAGCAGCTTGGAAAACGGGATAGCAGTAGCCGGGGAGCTGTTTTTT. Amino acids: CASSLENGIAVAGELFF.

J is TRBJ2-3 and V is TRBV18; a possible D gene is TRBD2 (5 bases). The CDR3 consists of 17 residues. Trimming removed 0 bases at V and 2 bases at J, with 15 bases between. Germline V gene sequence: CDR1 KGHSH, CDR2 LQKENI. For the CDR3, the DNA is TGTGCCAGCTCACCACCGACGGAAATAGCGTTCACAGATACGCAGTATTTT. This codes for CASSPPTEIAFTDTQYF. The full variable domain, completed using reference TRBV18 and TRBJ2-3, is NAGVMQNPRHLVRRRGQEARLRCSPMKGHSHVYWYRQLPEEGLKFMVYLQKENIIDESGMPKERFSAEFPKEGPSILRIQQVVRGDSAAYFCASSPPTEIAFTDTQYFGPGTRLTVL.

The rearrangement uses TRBV18 and TRBJ2-6; 7 nucleotides match TRBD1. The J segment lost 2 bases and the V segment lost 2 bases, leaving 3 bases of the junction unmatched. The CDR3 contains 16 residues. Germline V CDR1 and CDR2: KGHSH, LQKENI. CDR3 sequence: CASSPNTGAGANVLTF. Here the CDR3 DNA reads TGTGCCAGCTCACCAAATACAGGGGCTGGGGCCAACGTCCTGACTTTC. The whole variable domain, remainder taken from reference TRBV18 and TRBJ2-6, is NAGVMQNPRHLVRRRGQEARLRCSPMKGHSHVYWYRQLPEEGLKFMVYLQKENIIDESGMPKERFSAEFPKEGPSILRIQQVVRGDSAAYFCASSPNTGAGANVLTFGAGSRLTVL.

This chain links TRBV30 with TRBJ1-1; no clear D gene. V gave up 5 bases and J gave up 5 bases, with 15 bases separating them. Germline CDR1 GTSNPN, CDR2 SVGIG (reference sequence). The CDR3 runs to 13 residues. CDR3 nucleotide sequence: TGTGCCTGGGATATACAGATCGAAACTGAAGCTTTCTTT. Its translation: CAWDIQIETEAFF.